This T cell receptor beta chain was identified in a study of blood T cell repertoires in COVID-19. Study as a whole: Donors in the United States, Italy and Spain gave samples during acute or convalescent COVID-19. T cells, B-cell-depleted T cells, or PBMCs provided the cDNA or gDNA that served as material.

V was pared by 4 bases and J by 1 base, with 17 bases between. Germline CDR1 reads SGHRS; CDR2 reads YFSETQ. The CDR3 runs 16 residues. The study assigned cohorts using participant-reported clinical history. In the 2 weeks before study entry, exposed participants met a COVID-19 case, which was PCR-confirmed or clinician-diagnosed. Clones were sequenced by immunoSEQ multiplex PCR, and TCRdb holds only the in-frame ones, with some missing. The sample lists 250,000 or so clones, more than 75% occurring once. Sequences were obtained from PBMCs or T cells enriched from blood (not recorded which). The chain uses TRBV5-1 and TRBJ1-1; TRBD1 is a possible D gene (5 bases). The TCR was taken from a woman aged 45-60 years who had been exposed to COVID-19. CDR3 protein: CASSPPSGSGNTEAFF. CDR3 DNA: TGCGCCAGCAGCCCTCCCTCAGGGTCTGGGAACACTGAAGCTTTCTTT.